This T cell receptor (beta chain) was identified in a study of T cell responses to AZD1222 COVID-19 vaccine. Study-level findings and limits: With dominance at 160-218 and 743-854, vaccine-associated CD4 TCRs spanned spike. The donor group comprised mostly white British people and more females; the analysis possibly underestimated clonal diversity.

As concerns this clone: What it recognizes is unknown.

CDR3 size: 14 residues. Germline CDR1 and CDR2: ENHRY and SYGVKD. V lost 7 bases and J 2 bases, leaving 14 bases between the germline ends. The data were produced by immunoSEQ multiplex PCR, yet TCRdb's version contains in-frame clones alone and is incomplete. Among about 94,000 clones listed, around 84% were seen once. This sequence originates from an adult who received the AZD1222 COVID-19 vaccine. The rearrangement joins TRBV10-3 to TRBJ1-1; tentatively, D is TRBD1 (5 bases). The input for sequencing was peripheral blood, taken 28 days after the second AZD1222 dose. The CDR3 DNA reads TGTGCCATCACTGCCGACAGTCATAACACTGAAGCTTTCTTT. Amino acids: CAITADSHNTEAFF.